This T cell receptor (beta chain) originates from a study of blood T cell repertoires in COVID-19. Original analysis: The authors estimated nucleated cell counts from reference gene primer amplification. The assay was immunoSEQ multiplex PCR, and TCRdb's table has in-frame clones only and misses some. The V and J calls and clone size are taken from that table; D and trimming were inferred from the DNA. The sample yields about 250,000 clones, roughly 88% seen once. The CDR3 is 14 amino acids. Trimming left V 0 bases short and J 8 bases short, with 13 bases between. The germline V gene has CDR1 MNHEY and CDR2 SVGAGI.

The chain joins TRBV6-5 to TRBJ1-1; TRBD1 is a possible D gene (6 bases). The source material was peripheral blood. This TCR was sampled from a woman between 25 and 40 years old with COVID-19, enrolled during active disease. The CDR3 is CASSYSETGTEAFF. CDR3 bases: TGTGCCAGCAGTTACTCAGAGACCGGGACAGAAGCTTTCTTT.